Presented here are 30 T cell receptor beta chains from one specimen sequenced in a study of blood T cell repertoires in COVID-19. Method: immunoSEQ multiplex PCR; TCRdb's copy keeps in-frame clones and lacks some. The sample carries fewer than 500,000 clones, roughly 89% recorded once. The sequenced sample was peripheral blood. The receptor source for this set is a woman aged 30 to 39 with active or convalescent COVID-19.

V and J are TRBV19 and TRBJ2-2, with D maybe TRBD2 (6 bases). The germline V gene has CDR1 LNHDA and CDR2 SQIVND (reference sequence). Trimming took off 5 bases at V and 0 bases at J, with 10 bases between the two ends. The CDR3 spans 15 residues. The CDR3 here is CASSPRGTNTGELFF. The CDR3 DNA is TGTGCCAGTAGTCCTCGGGGGACGAACACCGGGGAGCTGTTTTTT.

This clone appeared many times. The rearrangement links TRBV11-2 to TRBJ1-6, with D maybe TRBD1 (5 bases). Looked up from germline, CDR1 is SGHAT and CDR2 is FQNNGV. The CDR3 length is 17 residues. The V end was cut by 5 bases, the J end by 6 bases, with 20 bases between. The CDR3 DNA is TGTGCCAGCAGCCTTATCAATCCGACAGACAGTAATTCACCCCTCCACTTT. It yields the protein CASSLINPTDSNSPLHF. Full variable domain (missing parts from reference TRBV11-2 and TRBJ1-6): EAGVAQSPRYKIIEKRQSVAFWCNPISGHATLYWYQQILGQGPKLLIQFQNNGVVDDSQLPKDRFSAERLKGVDSTLKIQPAKLEDSAVYLCASSLINPTDSNSPLHFGNGTRLTVT.

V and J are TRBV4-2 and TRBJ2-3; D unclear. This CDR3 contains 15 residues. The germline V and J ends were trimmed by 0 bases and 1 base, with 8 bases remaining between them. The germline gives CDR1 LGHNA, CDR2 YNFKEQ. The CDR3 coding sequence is TGTGCCAGCAGCCAAGATTTCAGCGGCACAGATACGCAGTATTTT. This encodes CASSQDFSGTDTQYF.

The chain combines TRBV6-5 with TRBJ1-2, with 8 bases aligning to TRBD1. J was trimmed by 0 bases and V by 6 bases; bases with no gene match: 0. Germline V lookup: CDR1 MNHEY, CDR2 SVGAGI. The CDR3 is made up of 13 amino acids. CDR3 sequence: CASRDRANYGYTF. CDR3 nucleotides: TGTGCCAGCAGGGACAGGGCTAACTATGGCTACACCTTC.

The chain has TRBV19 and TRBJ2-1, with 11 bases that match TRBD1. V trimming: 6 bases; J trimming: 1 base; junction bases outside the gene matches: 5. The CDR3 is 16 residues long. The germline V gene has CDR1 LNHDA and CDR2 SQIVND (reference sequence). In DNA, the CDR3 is TGTGCCAGTAGACTCGGGACAGGGGGGTCCTACAATGAGCAGTTCTTC. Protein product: CASRLGTGGSYNEQFF.

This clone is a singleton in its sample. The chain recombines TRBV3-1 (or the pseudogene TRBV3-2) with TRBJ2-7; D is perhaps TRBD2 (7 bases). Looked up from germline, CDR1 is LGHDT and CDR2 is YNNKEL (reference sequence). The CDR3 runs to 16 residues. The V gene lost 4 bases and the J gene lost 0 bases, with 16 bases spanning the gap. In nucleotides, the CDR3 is TGTGCCAGCAGCCCGACGCGGGGGCCCGTCTCCTACGAGCAGTACTTC. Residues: CASSPTRGPVSYEQYF.

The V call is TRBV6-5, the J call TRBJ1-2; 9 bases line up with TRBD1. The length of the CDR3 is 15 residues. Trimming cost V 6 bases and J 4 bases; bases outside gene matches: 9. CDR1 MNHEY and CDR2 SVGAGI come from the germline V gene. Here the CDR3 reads CASSLGQGAGYGYTF. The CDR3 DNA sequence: TGTGCCAGCAGCCTGGGACAGGGCGCGGGCTATGGCTACACCTTC.

The CDR3 sequence: CASTSHTSTNEKLFF. The CDR3 nucleotides are TGTGCCAGCACTAGCCACACTTCAACTAATGAAAAACTGTTTTTT. The chain joins TRBV6-5 to TRBJ1-4; D unclear. The CDR3 is made up of 15 amino acids. V lost 7 bases and J lost 0, with 12 bases in between. The germline CDR1 and CDR2 sequences are MNHEY and SVGAGI.

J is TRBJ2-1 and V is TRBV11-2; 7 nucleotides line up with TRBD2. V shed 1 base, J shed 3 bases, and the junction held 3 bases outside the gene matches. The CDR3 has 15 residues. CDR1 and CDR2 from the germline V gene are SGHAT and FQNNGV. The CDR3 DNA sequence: TGTGCCAGCAGCTTAGTCAGCGGGGTCTACAATGAGCAGTTCTTC. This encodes CASSLVSGVYNEQFF.

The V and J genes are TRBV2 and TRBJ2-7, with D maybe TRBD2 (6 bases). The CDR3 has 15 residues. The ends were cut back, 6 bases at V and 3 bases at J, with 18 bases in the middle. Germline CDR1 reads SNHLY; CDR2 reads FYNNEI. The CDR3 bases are TGTGCCAGCAGGTTGCGGGGCGACAGCTACTACGAGCAGTACTTC. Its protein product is CASRLRGDSYYEQYF.

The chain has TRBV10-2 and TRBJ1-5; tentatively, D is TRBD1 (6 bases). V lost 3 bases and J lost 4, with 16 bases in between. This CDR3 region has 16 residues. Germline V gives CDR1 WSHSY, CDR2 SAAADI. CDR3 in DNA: TGCGCCAGCAGTGACCAAGACAGGTCCCGAAATCAGCCCCAGCATTTT. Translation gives CASSDQDRSRNQPQHF.

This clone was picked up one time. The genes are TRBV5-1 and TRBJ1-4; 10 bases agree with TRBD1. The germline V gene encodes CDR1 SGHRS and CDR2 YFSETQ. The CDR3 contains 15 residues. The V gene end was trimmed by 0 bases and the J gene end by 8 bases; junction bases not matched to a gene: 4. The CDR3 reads CASSLAGQGEEKLFF. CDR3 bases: TGCGCCAGCAGCTTGGCCGGACAGGGGGAGGAAAAACTGTTTTTT.

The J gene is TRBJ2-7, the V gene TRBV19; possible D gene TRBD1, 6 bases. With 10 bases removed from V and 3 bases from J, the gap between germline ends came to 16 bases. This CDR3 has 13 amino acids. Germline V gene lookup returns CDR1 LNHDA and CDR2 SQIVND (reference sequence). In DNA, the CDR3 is TGTGCCACCGCGCCGGGACAAGACTACGAGCAGTACTTC. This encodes CATAPGQDYEQYF.

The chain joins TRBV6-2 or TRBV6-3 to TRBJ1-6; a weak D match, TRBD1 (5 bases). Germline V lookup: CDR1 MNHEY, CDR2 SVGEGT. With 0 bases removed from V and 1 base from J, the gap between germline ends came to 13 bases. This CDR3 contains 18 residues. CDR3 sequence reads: CASSYSSGSTSYNSPLHF. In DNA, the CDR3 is TGTGCCAGCAGTTACTCTTCAGGGTCGACGTCCTATAATTCACCCCTCCACTTT.

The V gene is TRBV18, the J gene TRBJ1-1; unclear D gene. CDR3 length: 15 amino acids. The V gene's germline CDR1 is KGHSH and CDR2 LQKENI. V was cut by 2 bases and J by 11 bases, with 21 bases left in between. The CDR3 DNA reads TGTGCCAGCTCACCAAGCGGGGATGGGTCCTCTTTTGCTTTCTTT. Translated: CASSPSGDGSSFAFF.

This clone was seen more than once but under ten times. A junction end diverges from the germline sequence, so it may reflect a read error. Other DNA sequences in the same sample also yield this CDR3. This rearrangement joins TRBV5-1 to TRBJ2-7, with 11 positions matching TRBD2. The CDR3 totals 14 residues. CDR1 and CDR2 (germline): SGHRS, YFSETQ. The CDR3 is CASSTGTSGYEQYF. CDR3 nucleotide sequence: TGCGCCAGCAGCACCGGGACTAGCGGCTACGAGCAGTACTTT.

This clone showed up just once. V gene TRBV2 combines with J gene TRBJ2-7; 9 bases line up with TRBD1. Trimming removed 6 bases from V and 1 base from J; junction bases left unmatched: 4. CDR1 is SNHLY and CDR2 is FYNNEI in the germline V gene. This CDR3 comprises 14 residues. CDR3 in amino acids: CASRTGTGSYEQYF. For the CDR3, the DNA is TGTGCCAGCAGGACCGGGACAGGGTCCTACGAGCAGTACTTC.

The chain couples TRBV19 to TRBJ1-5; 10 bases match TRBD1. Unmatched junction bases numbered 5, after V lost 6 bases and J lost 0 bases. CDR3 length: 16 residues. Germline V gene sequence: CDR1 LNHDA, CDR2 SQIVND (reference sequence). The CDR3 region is CASRTTGGVSNQPQHF. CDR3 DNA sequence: TGTGCCAGTAGGACGACAGGGGGCGTTAGCAATCAGCCCCAGCATTTT.

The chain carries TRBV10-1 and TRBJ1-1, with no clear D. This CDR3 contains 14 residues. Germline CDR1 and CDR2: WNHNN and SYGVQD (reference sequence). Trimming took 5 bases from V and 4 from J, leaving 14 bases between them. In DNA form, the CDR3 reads TGCGCCAGCAGTTCCTCCCTCCCGGGCACTGAAGCTTTCTTT. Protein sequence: CASSSSLPGTEAFF.

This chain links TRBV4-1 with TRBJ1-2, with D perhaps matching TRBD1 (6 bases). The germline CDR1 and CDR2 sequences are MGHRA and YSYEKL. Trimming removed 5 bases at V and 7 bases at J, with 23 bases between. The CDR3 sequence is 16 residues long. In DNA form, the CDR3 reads TGCGCCAGCAGCTCCATACAGACAGGCACCCCGGGTGGCTACACCTTC. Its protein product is CASSSIQTGTPGGYTF.

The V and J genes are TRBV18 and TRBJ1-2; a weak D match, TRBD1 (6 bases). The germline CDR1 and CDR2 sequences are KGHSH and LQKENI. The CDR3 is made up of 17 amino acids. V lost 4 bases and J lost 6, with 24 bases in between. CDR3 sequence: CASSRGPGQSLMDGYTF. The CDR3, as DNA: TGTGCCAGCTCACGAGGACCGGGACAAAGCTTAATGGATGGCTACACCTTC.

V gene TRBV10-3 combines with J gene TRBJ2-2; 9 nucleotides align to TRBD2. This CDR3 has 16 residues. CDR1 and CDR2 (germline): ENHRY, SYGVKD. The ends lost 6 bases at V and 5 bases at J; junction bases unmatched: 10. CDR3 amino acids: CAIRLSGTSPTGELFF. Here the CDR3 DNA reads TGTGCCATCAGATTATCGGGGACTAGCCCAACCGGGGAGCTGTTTTTT.

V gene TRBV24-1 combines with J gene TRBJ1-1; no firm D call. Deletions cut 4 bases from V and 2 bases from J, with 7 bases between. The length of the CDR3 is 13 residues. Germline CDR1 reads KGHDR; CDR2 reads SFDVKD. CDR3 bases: TGTGCCACCAGTGACCGTAGAAACACTGAAGCTTTCTTT. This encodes CATSDRRNTEAFF.

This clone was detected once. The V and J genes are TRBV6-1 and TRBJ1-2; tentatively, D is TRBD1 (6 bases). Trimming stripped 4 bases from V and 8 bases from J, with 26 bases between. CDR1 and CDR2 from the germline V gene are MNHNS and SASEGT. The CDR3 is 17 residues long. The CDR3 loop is CASSGDNNVRTPLGYTF. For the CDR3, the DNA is TGTGCCAGCAGTGGGGACAACAATGTCCGGACCCCACTAGGCTACACCTTC.

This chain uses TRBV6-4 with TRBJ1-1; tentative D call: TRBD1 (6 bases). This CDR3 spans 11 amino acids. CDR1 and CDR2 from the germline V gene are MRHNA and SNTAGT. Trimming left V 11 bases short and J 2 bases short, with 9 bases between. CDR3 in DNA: TGTGCCGGGGGGGGCAACACTGAAGCTTTCTTT. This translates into CAGGGNTEAFF.

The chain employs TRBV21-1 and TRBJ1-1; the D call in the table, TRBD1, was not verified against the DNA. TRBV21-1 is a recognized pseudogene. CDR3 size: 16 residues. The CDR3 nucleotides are TGTGCCAGCCTTAGCCGAAGGGTGACAGGGGAGACTGAAGCTTTCTTT. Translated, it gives CASLSRRVTGETEAFF.

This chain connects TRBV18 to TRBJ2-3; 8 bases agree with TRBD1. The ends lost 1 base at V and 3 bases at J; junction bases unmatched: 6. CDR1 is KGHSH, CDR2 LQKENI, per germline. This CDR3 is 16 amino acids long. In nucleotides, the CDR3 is TGTGCCAGCTCACCACGGACAGGGAGTAGGACAGATACGCAGTATTTT. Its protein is CASSPRTGSRTDTQYF.

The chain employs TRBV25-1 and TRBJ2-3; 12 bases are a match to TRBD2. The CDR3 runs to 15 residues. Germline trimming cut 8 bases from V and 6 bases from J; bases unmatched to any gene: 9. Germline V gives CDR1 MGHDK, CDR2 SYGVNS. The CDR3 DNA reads TGTGCCAGCGCCTGGACTAGCGGGATGTCGGATACGCAGTATTTT. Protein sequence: CASAWTSGMSDTQYF. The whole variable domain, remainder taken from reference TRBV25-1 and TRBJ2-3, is EADIYQTPRYLVIGTGKKITLECSQTMGHDKMYWYQQDPGMELHLIHYSYGVNSTEKGDLSSESTVSRIRTEHFPLTLESARPSHTSQYLCASAWTSGMSDTQYFGPGTRLTVL.

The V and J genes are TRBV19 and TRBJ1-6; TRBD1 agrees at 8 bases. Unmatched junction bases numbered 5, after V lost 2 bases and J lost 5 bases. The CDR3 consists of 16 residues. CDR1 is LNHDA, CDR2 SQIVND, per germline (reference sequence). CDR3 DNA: TGTGCCAGTAGTATATACAGGGGGAGTAATAATTCACCCCTCCACTTT. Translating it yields CASSIYRGSNNSPLHF.

As DNA, the CDR3 is TGTGCCAGCAGTGAAGAAGTAGGCTTTAGGGGGGGCGGAGGCTATGGCTACACCTTC. Its protein product is CASSEEVGFRGGGGYGYTF. The chain recombines TRBV6-1 with TRBJ1-2; TRBD1 might be the D (6 bases). Germline values: CDR1 MNHNS, CDR2 SASEGT. The CDR3 loop spans 19 amino acids. V was cut by 1 base and J by 4 bases, with 25 bases left in between.